The 21 T cell receptor beta chains listed next were all sequenced from one sample in a study of glioma-infiltrating T cells after dendritic cell vaccination. Some clones are missing from TCRdb's copy, which holds only in-frame ones; the method was immunoSEQ multiplex PCR. The sample holds about 32,000 clones, 85% to 95% seen once. This sample comprised blood, obtained before dendritic cell vaccination. These receptor sequences come from a human donor with glioblastoma.

The gene calls are TRBV11-2 and TRBJ1-3, with 8 bases lining up with TRBD1. Trimming removed 1 base from V and 0 bases from J; junction bases left unmatched: 5. Germline V lookup: CDR1 SGHAT, CDR2 FQNNGV. The CDR3 has 17 residues. CDR3 sequence reads: CASSLVTGGSSGNTIYF. The CDR3 nucleotides read TGTGCCAGCAGCTTAGTAACAGGGGGGTCCTCTGGAAACACCATATATTTT.

The chain joins TRBV7-8 to TRBJ2-7; D may be TRBD1 (5 bases). CDR1 is SGHVS and CDR2 is FQNEAQ in the germline V gene. The CDR3 runs to 12 residues. Trimming shortened V by 5 bases and J by 6 bases, and 11 bases separated the two germline ends. CDR3 sequence (DNA): TGTGCCAGCAGCGCCCAGGGTTTCGAGCAGTACTTC. Amino acid sequence: CASSAQGFEQYF.

V usage is TRBV18 and J usage is TRBJ2-1; D perhaps matches TRBD2 (6 bases). CDR3 length equals 16 residues. Germline CDR1 KGHSH, CDR2 LQKENI. V lost 0 bases to trimming and J lost 7 bases, with 16 bases between them. CDR3: CASSPPDGRGTNEQFF. For the CDR3, the DNA is TGTGCCAGCTCACCACCTGACGGGCGGGGAACAAATGAGCAGTTCTTC.

The chain couples TRBV11-2 to TRBJ2-7, with D maybe TRBD2 (6 bases). CDR1 and CDR2 (germline): SGHAT, FQNNGV. The CDR3 contains 15 residues. The V and J ends lost 5 bases and 6 bases respectively, with 20 bases between them. The CDR3 bases are TGTGCCAGCAGCCCCCGCGGGGTCACAATTAGCGAGCAGTACTTC. This gives the protein CASSPRGVTISEQYF.

This chain uses TRBV27 with TRBJ1-1; no firm D call. CDR1 is MNHEY and CDR2 is SMNVEV in the germline V gene (reference sequence). The CDR3 is 13 residues long. Trimming pared 5 bases from V and 6 bases from J, leaving 13 bases between. CDR3 nucleotide sequence: TGTGCCAGCAGTCCCGAGCTAGTCGCTGAAGCTTTCTTT. It specifies CASSPELVAEAFF.

This rearrangement joins TRBV2 to TRBJ2-5; TRBD2 aligns across 12 bases. The V and J ends lost 5 bases and 5 bases, in that order; junction bases with no gene match: 12. The germline V gene has CDR1 SNHLY and CDR2 FYNNEI. The CDR3 consists of 17 residues. The DNA for the CDR3 is TGTGCCAGCAGTTTGGCTAGCGGGGGGGCCCTGCAGGAGACCCAGTACTTC. It translates to CASSLASGGALQETQYF.

V usage is TRBV5-6 and J usage is TRBJ2-5, with TRBD2 identical over 10 bases. CDR3 size: 16 residues. CDR1 SGHDT and CDR2 YYEEEE come from the germline V gene. Trimming cost V 0 bases and J 2 bases; bases outside gene matches: 4. The CDR3 protein is CASSLVGTSVQETQYF. CDR3 DNA sequence: TGTGCCAGCAGCTTGGTTGGGACTAGCGTTCAAGAGACCCAGTACTTC.

The chain employs TRBV18 and TRBJ2-1; 8 bases align to TRBD1. The CDR3 spans 18 residues. CDR1 is KGHSH and CDR2 is LQKENI in the germline V gene. Unmatched junction bases numbered 20, after V lost 6 bases and J lost 7 bases. The CDR3 DNA is TGTGCCAGCTCTCGGACGGGGACCGGGACAGGCGCCTCGAATGAGCAGTTCTTC. It encodes CASSRTGTGTGASNEQFF.

This sequence joins TRBV5-1 and TRBJ2-5, with D possibly being TRBD2 (5 bases). Trimming left V 5 bases short and J 0 bases short, with 11 bases between. Germline V gene lookup returns CDR1 SGHRS and CDR2 YFSETQ. There are 14 residues in the CDR3. CDR3 loop: CASRSAAYQETQYF. CDR3 nucleotide sequence: TGCGCCAGCAGATCAGCGGCGTACCAAGAGACCCAGTACTTC.

V usage is TRBV5-1 and J usage is TRBJ2-5, with a tentative D call TRBD1 (6 bases). The germline CDR1 and CDR2 sequences are SGHRS and YFSETQ. The CDR3 is 15 amino acids. Trimming pared 4 bases from V and 2 bases from J, leaving 15 bases between. In nucleotides, the CDR3 is TGCGCCAGCAGCGCGGCCGGACAGCAACAAGAGACCCAGTACTTC. Its protein product is CASSAAGQQQETQYF.

CDR3 protein: CASSFRGEQYF. Written as DNA, the CDR3 is TGTGCCAGCAGCTTCCGAGGGGAGCAGTACTTC. The V call is TRBV7-9, the J call TRBJ2-7; D might be TRBD2 (5 bases). This CDR3 region has 11 residues. The V end was cut by 3 bases, the J end by 7 bases, with 7 bases between. Germline V gives CDR1 SEHNR, CDR2 FQNEAQ (reference sequence).

The V and J genes are TRBV6-1 and TRBJ1-1; 9 bases are shared with TRBD1. The ends lost 6 bases at V and 0 bases at J; junction bases unmatched: 5. This CDR3 region has 15 residues. Germline V lookup: CDR1 MNHNS, CDR2 SASEGT. CDR3 sequence reads: CASSLTGGVNTEAFF. CDR3 bases: TGTGCCAGCAGCCTTACAGGGGGCGTGAACACTGAAGCTTTCTTT.

The table lists this clone with a few counts. This sequence joins TRBV7-9 and TRBJ2-5; 8 bases agree with TRBD2. J gave up 4 bases and V 5 bases, and 15 bases lay outside the gene matches. Germline V gene data show CDR1 as SEHNR and CDR2 as FQNEAQ (reference sequence). The CDR3 totals 17 residues. The CDR3 coding sequence is TGTGCCAGCAGCCAGGCGCGGGGGGCCGATGCCAGAGAGACCCAGTACTTC. Translated, it gives CASSQARGADARETQYF.

The chain uses TRBV4-1 and TRBJ2-5; D is ambiguous. V was pared by 1 base and J by 2 bases, with 5 bases between. CDR1 and CDR2 from the germline V gene are MGHRA and YSYEKL. CDR3 size: 13 residues. This chain's CDR3 is CASSQGRQETQYF. The CDR3 coding sequence is TGCGCCAGCAGCCAAGGGCGGCAAGAGACCCAGTACTTC.

The chain joins TRBV10-2 to TRBJ1-2; tentative D call: TRBD1 (6 bases). This CDR3 is built from 12 residues. The V and J ends lost 7 bases and 13 bases respectively, with 19 bases between them. The germline V gene encodes CDR1 WSHSY and CDR2 SAAADI. The DNA for the CDR3 is TGCGCCAGCACGATGACAGGCCCCCTCGTCACCTTC. Translating gives CASTMTGPLVTF.

This chain links TRBV29-1 with TRBJ2-5; the match to TRBD2 covers 8 bases. The CDR3 runs to 14 residues. After removal of 5 bases from V and 5 bases from J, the junction contained 10 bases not matched to a gene. The germline V gene encodes CDR1 SQVTM and CDR2 ANQGSEA. The CDR3 is CSVPFGSGEETQYF. The CDR3 region has the DNA TGCAGCGTTCCCTTCGGTAGCGGGGAGGAGACCCAGTACTTC. Full variable domain (rest looked up from reference TRBV29-1 and TRBJ2-5): SAVISQKPSRDICQRGTSLTIQCQVDSQVTMMFWYRQQPGQSLTLIATANQGSEATYESGFVIDKFPISRPNLTFSTLTVSNMSPEDSSIYLCSVPFGSGEETQYFGPGTRLLVL.

The V call is TRBV11-3, the J call TRBJ2-1, with 7 positions matching TRBD2. The J segment lost 7 bases and the V segment lost 1 base, leaving 10 bases of the junction unmatched. Per germline, CDR1 SGHNT and CDR2 YENEEA. The CDR3 is 16 residues long. The CDR3 sequence is CASSLGAGSSGNEQFF. CDR3 coding DNA: TGTGCCAGCAGCTTAGGGGCAGGGAGTAGCGGGAATGAGCAGTTCTTC. Combining the CDR3 with reference TRBV11-3 and TRBJ2-1 gives the whole variable domain EAGVVQSPRYKIIEKKQPVAFWCNPISGHNTLYWYLQNLGQGPELLIRYENEEAVDDSQLPKDRFSAERLKGVDSTLKIQPAELGDSAVYLCASSLGAGSSGNEQFFGPGTRLTVL.

This rearrangement joins TRBV11-2 to TRBJ2-2; 10 nucleotides line up with TRBD1. V lost 1 base to trimming and J lost 6 bases; unmatched junction nucleotides: 2. Germline CDR1 is SGHAT and CDR2 is FQNNGV. The CDR3 sequence is 15 residues long. The CDR3 sequence is CASSLAGTGAGELFF. DNA for the CDR3: TGTGCCAGCAGCTTAGCAGGGACAGGGGCCGGGGAGCTGTTTTTT.

The V call is TRBV7-9, the J call TRBJ2-3; D remains unclear. The V gene's germline CDR1 is SEHNR and CDR2 FQNEAQ (reference sequence). V lost 1 base and J lost 3, with 8 bases in between. CDR3 length: 14 residues. The CDR3 bases are TGTGCCAGCAGCTTAGGTTTCTCTACAGATACGCAGTATTTT. This translates into CASSLGFSTDTQYF.

The chain couples TRBV6-5 to TRBJ1-1; 8 bases fit TRBD1. Losses at the gene ends were 5 bases for V and 5 bases for J; bases not matched to a gene: 4. CDR3 length: 13 amino acids. The germline CDR1 and CDR2 sequences are MNHEY and SVGAGI. The CDR3 nucleotides are TGTGCCAGCAGTCGCGACAGGGGTACTGAAGCTTTCTTT. Protein product: CASSRDRGTEAFF.

The chain combines TRBV7-9 with TRBJ1-2; D may be TRBD1 (5 bases). Trimming shortened V by 5 bases and J by 4 bases, and 20 bases separated the two germline ends. This CDR3 is 16 amino acids long. CDR1 is SEHNR and CDR2 is FQNEAQ in the germline V gene (reference sequence). DNA for the CDR3: TGTGCCAGCAGCCCCCCCTCGACAGAGCGAGGCTATGGCTACACCTTC. This encodes CASSPPSTERGYGYTF.